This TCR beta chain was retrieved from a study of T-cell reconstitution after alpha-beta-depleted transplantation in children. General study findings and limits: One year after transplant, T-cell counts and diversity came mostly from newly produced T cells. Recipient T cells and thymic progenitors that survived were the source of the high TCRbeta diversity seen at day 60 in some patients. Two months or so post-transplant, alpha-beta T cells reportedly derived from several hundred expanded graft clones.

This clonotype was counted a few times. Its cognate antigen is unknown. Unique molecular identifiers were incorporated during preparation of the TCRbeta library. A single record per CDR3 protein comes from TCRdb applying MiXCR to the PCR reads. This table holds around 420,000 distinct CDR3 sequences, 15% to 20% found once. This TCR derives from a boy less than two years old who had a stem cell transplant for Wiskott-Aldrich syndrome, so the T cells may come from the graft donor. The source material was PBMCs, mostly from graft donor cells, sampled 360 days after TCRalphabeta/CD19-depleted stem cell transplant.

CDR3 nucleotides: TGTGCCAGCAGCTTTGTACTAGCGGGAACGGGGACCCAGTACTTC. Its protein product is CASSFVLAGTGTQYF. The J gene is TRBJ2-5, the V gene TRBV7-2; 10 nucleotides align to TRBD2. Germline CDR1 reads SGHTA; CDR2 reads FQGNSA. The CDR3 covers 15 residues. J was trimmed by 7 bases and V by 3 bases; bases with no gene match: 8.